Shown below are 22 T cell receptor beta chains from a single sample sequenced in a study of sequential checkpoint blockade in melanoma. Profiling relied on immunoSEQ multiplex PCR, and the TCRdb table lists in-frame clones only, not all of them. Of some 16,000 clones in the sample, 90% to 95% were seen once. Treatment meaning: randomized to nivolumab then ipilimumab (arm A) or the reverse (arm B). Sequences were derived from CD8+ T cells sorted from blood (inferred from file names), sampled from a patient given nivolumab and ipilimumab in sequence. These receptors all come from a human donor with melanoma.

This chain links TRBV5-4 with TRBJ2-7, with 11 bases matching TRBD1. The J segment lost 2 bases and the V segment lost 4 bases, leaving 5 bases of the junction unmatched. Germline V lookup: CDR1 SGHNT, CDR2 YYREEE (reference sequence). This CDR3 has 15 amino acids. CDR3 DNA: TGTGCCAGCAGCGCCTGGACAGGGGGCCCCTACGAGCAGTACTTC. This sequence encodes CASSAWTGGPYEQYF.

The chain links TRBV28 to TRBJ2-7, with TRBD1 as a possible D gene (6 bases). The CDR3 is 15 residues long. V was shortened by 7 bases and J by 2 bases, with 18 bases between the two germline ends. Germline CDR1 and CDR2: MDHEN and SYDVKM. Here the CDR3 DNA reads TGTGCCAGCAACGACGTACAGGGCCCTACCTACGAGCAGTACTTC. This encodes CASNDVQGPTYEQYF.

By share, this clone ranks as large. In DNA, the CDR3 is TGTGCCAGCAGCGAGGTAAGGGGCGCGCCGAACACTGAAGCTTTCTTT. Translated: CASSEVRGAPNTEAFF. The chain has TRBV9 and TRBJ1-1, with D maybe TRBD1 (5 bases). V lost 3 bases to trimming and J lost 1 base, with 16 bases between them. The CDR3 totals 16 residues. Per the germline V gene, CDR1 is SGDLS and CDR2 is YYNGEE.

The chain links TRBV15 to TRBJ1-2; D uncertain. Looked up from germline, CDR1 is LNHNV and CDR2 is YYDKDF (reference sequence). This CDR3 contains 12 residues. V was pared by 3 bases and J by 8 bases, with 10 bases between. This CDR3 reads CATSSLVVGYTF. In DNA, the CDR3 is TGTGCCACCAGCAGTTTAGTTGTGGGCTACACCTTC.

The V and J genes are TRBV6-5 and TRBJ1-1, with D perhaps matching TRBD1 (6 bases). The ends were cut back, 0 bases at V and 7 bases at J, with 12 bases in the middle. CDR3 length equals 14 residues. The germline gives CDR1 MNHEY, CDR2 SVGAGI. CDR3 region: CASSYSRGQIEAFF. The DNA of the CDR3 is TGTGCCAGCAGTTACTCGAGAGGACAGATTGAAGCTTTCTTT.

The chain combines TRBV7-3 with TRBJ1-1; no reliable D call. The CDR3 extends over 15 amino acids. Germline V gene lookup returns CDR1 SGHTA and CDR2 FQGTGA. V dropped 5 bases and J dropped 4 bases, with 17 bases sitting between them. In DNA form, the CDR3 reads TGTGCCAGCAGCGCGGACTTTTCACGAAGCACTGAAGCTTTCTTT. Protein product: CASSADFSRSTEAFF. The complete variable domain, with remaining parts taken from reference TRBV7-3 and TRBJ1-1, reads GAGVSQTPSNKVTEKGKYVELRCDPISGHTALYWYRQSLGQGPEFLIYFQGTGAADDSGLPNDRFFAVRPEGSVSTLKIQRTERGDSAVYLCASSADFSRSTEAFFGQGTRLTVV.

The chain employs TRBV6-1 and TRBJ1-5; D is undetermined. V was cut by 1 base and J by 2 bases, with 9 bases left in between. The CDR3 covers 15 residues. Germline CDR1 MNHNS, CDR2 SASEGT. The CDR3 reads CASSEVRTGNQPQHF. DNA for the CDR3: TGTGCCAGCAGTGAAGTCCGTACAGGCAATCAGCCCCAGCATTTT.

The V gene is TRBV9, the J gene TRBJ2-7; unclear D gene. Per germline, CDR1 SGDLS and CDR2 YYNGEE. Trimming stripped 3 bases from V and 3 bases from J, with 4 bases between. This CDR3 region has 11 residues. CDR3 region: CASSAGYEQYF. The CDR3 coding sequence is TGTGCCAGCAGCGCGGGCTACGAGCAGTACTTC.

The CDR3 is CASSLLGTSGDTQYF. In DNA form, the CDR3 reads TGTGCCAGCAGTCTGCTGGGGACTAGCGGAGATACGCAGTATTTT. The rearrangement joins TRBV27 to TRBJ2-3, with 11 bases matching TRBD2. V lost 5 bases to trimming and J lost 5 bases; unmatched junction nucleotides: 6. The CDR3 totals 15 residues. CDR1 and CDR2 from the germline V gene are MNHEY and SMNVEV (reference sequence).

CDR3 bases: TGTGCCAGCAGCTGGGGGGGGGCGCACACTGAAGCTTTCTTT. Its translation is CASSWGGAHTEAFF. The chain combines TRBV7-9 with TRBJ1-1; tentative D call: TRBD1 (6 bases). The CDR3 is 14 amino acids. V was trimmed by 4 bases and J by 3 bases, leaving 12 bases between them. Germline V gene sequence: CDR1 SEHNR, CDR2 FQNEAQ (reference sequence).

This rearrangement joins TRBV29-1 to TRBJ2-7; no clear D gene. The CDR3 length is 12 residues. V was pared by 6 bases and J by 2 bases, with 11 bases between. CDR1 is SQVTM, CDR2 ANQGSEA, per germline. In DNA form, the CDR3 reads TGCAGCGTCCAGACACCTCCCTACGAGCAGTACTTC. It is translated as CSVQTPPYEQYF.

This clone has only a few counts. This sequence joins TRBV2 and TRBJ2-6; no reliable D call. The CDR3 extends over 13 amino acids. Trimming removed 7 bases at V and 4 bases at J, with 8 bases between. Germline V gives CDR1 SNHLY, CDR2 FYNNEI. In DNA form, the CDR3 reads TGTGCCAGCAAAGAGGCCGGGGCCAACGTCCTGACTTTC. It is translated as CASKEAGANVLTF. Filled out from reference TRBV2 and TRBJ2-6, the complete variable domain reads EPEVTQTPSHQVTQMGQEVILRCVPISNHLYFYWYRQILGQKVEFLVSFYNNEISEKSEIFDDQFSVERPDGSNFTLKIRSTKLEDSAMYFCASKEAGANVLTFGAGSRLTVL.

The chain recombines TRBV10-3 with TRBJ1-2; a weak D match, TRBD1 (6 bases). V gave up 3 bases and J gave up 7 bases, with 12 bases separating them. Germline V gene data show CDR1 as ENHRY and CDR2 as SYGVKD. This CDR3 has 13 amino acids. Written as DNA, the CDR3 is TGTGCCATCAGTGACCCAGGGACACTTGGCTACACCTTC. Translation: CAISDPGTLGYTF.

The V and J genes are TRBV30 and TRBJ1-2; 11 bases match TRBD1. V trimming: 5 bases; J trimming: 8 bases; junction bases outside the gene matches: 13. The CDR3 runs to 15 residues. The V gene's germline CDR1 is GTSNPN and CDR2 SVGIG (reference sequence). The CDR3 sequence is CAWDPLGQGADGYTF. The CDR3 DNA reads TGTGCCTGGGACCCCCTCGGACAGGGGGCTGACGGCTACACCTTC.

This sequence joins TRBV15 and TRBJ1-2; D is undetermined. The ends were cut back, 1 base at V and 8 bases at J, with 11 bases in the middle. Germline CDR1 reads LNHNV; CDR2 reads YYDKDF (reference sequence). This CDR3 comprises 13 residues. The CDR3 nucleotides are TGTGCCACCAGCAGAGTAAGGGAGGAGGGCTACACCTTC. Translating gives CATSRVREEGYTF. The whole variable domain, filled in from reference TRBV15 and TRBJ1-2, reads DAMVIQNPRYQVTQFGKPVTLSCSQTLNHNVMYWYQQKSSQAPKLLFHYYDKDFNNEADTPDNFQSRRPNTSFCFLDIRSPGLGDTAMYLCATSRVREEGYTFGSGTRLTVV.

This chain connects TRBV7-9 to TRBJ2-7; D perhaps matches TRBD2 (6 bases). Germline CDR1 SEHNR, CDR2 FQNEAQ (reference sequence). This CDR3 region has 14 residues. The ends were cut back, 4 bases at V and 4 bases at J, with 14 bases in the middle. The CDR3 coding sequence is TGTGCCAGCAGCTCCCGGGACTGGACTTACGAGCAGTACTTC. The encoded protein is CASSSRDWTYEQYF.

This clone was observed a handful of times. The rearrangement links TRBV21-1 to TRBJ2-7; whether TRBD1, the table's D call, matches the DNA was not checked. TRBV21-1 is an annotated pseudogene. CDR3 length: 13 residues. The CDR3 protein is CASSIQGAHEQYF. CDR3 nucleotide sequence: TGTGCCAGCAGCATACAGGGTGCCCACGAGCAGTACTTC.

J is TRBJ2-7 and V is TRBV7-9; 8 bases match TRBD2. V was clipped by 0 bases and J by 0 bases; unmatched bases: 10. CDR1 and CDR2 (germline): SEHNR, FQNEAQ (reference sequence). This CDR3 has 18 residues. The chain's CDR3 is CASSLAPYTSGDSYEQYF. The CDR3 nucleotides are TGTGCCAGCAGCTTAGCCCCATATACTAGCGGTGACTCCTACGAGCAGTACTTC. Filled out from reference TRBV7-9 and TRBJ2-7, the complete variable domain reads DTGVSQNPRHKITKRGQNVTFRCDPISEHNRLYWYRQTLGQGPEFLTYFQNEAQLEKSRLLSDRFSAERPKGSFSTLEIQRTEQGDSAMYLCASSLAPYTSGDSYEQYFGPGTRLTVT.

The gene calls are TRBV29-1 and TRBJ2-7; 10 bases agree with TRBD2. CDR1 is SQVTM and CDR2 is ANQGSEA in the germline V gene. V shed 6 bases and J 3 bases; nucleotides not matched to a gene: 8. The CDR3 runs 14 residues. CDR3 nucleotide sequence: TGCAGCGTGGTGAACCCTAGCGGGAGCTACGAGCAGTACTTC. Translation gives CSVVNPSGSYEQYF.

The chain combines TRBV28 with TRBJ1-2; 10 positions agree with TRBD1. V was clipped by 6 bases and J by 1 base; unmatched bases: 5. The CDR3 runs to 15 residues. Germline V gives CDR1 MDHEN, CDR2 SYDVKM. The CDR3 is CASSDRGQINYGYTF. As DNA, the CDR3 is TGTGCCAGCAGCGACAGGGGGCAAATTAACTATGGCTACACCTTC.

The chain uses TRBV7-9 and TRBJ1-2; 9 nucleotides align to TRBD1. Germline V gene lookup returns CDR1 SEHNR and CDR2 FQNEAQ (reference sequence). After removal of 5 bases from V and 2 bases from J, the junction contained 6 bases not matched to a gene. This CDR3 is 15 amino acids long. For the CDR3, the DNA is TGTGCCAGCAGCGAAGCCGGGACAGGGAACTATGGCTACACCTTC. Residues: CASSEAGTGNYGYTF.

The CDR3 reads CASSLRLAGVEQYV. In DNA, the CDR3 is TGTGCCAGCAGTCTCCGGCTAGCGGGGGTCGAGCAGTACGTC. The rearrangement joins TRBV28 to TRBJ2-7, with 10 nucleotides matching TRBD2. The V gene's germline CDR1 is MDHEN and CDR2 SYDVKM. The CDR3 runs to 14 residues. V gave up 5 bases and J gave up 6 bases; unmatched junction bases: 7.